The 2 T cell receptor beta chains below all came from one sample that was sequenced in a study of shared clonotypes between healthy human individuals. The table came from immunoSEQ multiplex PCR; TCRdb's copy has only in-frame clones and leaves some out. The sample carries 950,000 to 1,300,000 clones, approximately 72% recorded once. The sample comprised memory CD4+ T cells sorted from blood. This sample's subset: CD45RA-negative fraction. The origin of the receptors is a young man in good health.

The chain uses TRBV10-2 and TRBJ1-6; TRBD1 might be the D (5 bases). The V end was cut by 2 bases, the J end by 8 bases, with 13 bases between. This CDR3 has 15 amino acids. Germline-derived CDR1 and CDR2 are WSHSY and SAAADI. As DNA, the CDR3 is TGCGCCAGCAGTGAGGCCGGGACGGCACATTCACCCCTCCACTTT. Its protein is CASSEAGTAHSPLHF.

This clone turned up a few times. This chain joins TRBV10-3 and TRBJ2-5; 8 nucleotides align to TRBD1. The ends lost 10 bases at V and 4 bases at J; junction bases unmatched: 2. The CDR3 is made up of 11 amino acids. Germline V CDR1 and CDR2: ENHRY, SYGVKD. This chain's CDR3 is CASGQGETQYF. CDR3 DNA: TGTGCCAGTGGACAGGGAGAGACCCAGTACTTC.